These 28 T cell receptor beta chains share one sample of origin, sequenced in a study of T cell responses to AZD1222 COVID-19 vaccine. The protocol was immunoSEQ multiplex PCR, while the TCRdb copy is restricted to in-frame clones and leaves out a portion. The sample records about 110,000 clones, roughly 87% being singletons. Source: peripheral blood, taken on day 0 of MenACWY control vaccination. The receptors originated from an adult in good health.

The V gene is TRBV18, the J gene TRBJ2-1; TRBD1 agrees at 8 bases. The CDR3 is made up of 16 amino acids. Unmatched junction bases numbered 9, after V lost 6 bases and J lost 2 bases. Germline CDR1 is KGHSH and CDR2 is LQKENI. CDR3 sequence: CASSPRGQDPYNEQFF. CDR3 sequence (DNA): TGTGCCAGCTCCCCCAGGGGACAGGACCCCTACAATGAGCAGTTCTTC.

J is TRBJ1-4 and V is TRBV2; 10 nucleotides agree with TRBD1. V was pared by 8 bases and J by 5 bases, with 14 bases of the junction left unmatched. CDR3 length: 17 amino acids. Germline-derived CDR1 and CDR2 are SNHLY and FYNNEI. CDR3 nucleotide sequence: TGTGCCAGCGGAAGGGACAGGGGAAACGCGGGGAATGAAAAACTGTTTTTT. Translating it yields CASGRDRGNAGNEKLFF.

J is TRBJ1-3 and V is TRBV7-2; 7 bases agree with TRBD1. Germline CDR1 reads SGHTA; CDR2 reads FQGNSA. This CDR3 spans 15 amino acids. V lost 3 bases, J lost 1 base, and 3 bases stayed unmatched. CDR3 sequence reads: CASSFSTGSGNTIYF. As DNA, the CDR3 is TGTGCCAGCAGCTTCTCGACAGGGTCTGGAAACACCATATATTTT.

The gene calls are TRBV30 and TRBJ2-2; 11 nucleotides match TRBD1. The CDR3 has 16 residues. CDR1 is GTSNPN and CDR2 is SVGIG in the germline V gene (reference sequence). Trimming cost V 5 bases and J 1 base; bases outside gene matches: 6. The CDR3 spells CAWEEGQGGNTGELFF. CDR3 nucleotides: TGTGCCTGGGAGGAGGGACAGGGGGGGAACACCGGGGAGCTGTTTTTT.

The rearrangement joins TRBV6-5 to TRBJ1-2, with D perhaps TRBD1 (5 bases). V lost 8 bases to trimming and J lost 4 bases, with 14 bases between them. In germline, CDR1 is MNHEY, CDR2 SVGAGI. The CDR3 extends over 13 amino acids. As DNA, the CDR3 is TGTGCCAGCGTGGGCCAGGGCCCCTATGGCTACACCTTC. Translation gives CASVGQGPYGYTF.

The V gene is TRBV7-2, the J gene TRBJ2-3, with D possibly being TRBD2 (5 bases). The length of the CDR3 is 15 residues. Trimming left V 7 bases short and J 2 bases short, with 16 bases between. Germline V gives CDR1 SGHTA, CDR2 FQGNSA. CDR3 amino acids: CASMYRAGYTDTQYF. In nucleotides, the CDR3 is TGTGCCAGCATGTATAGGGCGGGCTACACAGATACGCAGTATTTT.

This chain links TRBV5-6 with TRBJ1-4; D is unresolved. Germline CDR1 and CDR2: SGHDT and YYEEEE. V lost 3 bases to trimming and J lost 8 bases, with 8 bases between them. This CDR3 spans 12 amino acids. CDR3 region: CASSYAGEKLFF. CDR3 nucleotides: TGTGCCAGCAGCTACGCCGGGGAAAAACTGTTTTTT. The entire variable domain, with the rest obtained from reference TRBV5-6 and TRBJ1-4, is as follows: DAGVTQSPTHLIKTRGQQVTLRCSPKSGHDTVSWYQQALGQGPQFIFQYYEEEERQRGNFPDRFSGHQFPNYSSELNVNALLLGDSALYLCASSYAGEKLFFGSGTQLSVL.

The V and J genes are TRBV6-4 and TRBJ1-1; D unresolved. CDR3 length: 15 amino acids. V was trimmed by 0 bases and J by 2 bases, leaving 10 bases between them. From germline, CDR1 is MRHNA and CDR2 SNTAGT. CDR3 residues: CASSDSSKGNTEAFF. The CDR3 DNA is TGTGCCAGCAGTGACTCGAGTAAAGGCAACACTGAAGCTTTCTTT.

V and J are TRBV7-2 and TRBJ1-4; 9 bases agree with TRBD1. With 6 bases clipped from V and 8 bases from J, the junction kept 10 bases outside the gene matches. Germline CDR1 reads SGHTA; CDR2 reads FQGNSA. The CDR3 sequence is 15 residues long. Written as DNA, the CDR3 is TGTGCCAGCAGTCGACAGGGGGGAGGAGGAGAAAAACTGTTTTTT. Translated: CASSRQGGGGEKLFF.

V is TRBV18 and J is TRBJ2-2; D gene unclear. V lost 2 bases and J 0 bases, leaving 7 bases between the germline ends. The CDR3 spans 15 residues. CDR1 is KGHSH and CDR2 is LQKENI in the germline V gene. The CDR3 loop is CASSPGLANTGELFF. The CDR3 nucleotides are TGTGCCAGCTCACCAGGTCTTGCGAACACCGGGGAGCTGTTTTTT. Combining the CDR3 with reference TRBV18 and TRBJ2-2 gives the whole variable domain NAGVMQNPRHLVRRRGQEARLRCSPMKGHSHVYWYRQLPEEGLKFMVYLQKENIIDESGMPKERFSAEFPKEGPSILRIQQVVRGDSAAYFCASSPGLANTGELFFGEGSRLTVL.

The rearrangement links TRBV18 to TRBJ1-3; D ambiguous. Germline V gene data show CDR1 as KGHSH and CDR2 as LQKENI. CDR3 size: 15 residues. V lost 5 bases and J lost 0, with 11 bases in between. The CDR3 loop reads CASSGPLYSGNTIYF. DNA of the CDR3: TGTGCCAGCTCAGGGCCGCTATACTCTGGAAACACCATATATTTT.

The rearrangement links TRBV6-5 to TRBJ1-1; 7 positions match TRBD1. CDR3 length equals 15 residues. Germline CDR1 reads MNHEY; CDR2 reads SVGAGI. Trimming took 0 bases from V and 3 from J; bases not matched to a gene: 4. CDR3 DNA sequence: TGTGCCAGCAGTTACTCTGGGCAGGGGGACACTGAAGCTTTCTTT. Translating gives CASSYSGQGDTEAFF.

CDR3 DNA sequence: TGTGCCACCATGGAAGACAATGAGCAGTTCTTC. Translating gives CATMEDNEQFF. This chain joins TRBV10-3 and TRBJ2-1; no clear D. The V end lost 10 bases, the J end lost 5 bases, and 9 bases lay between the germline ends. This CDR3 is built from 11 residues. Germline lookup yields CDR1 ENHRY and CDR2 SYGVKD.

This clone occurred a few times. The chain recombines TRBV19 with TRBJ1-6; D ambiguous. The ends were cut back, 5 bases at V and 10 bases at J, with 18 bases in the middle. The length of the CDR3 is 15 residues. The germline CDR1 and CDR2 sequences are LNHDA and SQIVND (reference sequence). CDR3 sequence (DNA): TGTGCCAGTAGTCAACAGACTCAAAGTTGGTCACCCCTCCACTTT. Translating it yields CASSQQTQSWSPLHF.

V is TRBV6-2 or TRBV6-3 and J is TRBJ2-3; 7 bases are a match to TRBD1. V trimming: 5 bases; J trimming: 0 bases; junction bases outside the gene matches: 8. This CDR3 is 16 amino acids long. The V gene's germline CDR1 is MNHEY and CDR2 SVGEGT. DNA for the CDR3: TGTGCCAGCAGTAGTCTCAAGGGGGCAAGCACAGATACGCAGTATTTT. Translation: CASSSLKGASTDTQYF.

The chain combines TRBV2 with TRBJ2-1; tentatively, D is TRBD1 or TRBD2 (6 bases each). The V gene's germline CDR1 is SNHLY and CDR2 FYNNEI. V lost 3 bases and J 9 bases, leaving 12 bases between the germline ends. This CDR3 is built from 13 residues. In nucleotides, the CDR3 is TGTGCCAGCAGTGACCGGGGGCAAGGTGAGCAGTTCTTC. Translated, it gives CASSDRGQGEQFF.

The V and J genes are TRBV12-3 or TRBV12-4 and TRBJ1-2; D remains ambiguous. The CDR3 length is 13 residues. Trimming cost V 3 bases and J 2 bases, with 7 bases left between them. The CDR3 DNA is TGTGCCAGCAGTTTTGGGCCAAACTATGGCTACACCTTC. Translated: CASSFGPNYGYTF.

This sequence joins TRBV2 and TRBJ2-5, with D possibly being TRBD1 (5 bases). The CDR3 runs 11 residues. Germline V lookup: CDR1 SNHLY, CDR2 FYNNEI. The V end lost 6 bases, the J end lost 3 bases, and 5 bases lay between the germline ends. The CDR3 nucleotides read TGTGCCAGCAGAGGGGAAGAGACCCAGTACTTC. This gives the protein CASRGEETQYF.

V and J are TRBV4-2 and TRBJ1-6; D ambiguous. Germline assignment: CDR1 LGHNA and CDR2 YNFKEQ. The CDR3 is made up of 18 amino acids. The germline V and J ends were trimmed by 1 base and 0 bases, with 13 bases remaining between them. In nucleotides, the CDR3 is TGTGCCAGCAGCCAAGTGGCGGGTCCCAGCTCCTATAATTCACCCCTCCACTTT. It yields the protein CASSQVAGPSSYNSPLHF.

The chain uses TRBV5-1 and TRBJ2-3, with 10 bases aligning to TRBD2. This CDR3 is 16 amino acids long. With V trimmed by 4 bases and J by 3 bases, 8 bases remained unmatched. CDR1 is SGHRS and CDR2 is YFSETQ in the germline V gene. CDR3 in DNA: TGCGCCAGCAGCATACTATCGGGACTAGCGACAGATACGCAGTATTTT. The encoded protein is CASSILSGLATDTQYF.

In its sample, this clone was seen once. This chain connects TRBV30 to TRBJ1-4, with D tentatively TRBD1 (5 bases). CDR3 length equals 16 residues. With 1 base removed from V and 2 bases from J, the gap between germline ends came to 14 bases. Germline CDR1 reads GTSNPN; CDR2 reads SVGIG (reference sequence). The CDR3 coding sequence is TGTGCCTGGAGTGAGGAGGAAGGGGTTACTAATGAAAAACTGTTTTTT. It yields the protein CAWSEEEGVTNEKLFF.

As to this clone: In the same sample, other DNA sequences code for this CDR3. Here the CDR3 DNA reads TGTGCCAGCTCACCAACAAATCAGCCCCAGCATTTT. It yields the protein CASSPTNQPQHF. The chain combines TRBV18 with TRBJ1-5; no clear D. V was trimmed by 2 bases and J by 4 bases, leaving 3 bases between them. Germline V gene sequence: CDR1 KGHSH, CDR2 LQKENI. The CDR3 is made up of 12 amino acids.

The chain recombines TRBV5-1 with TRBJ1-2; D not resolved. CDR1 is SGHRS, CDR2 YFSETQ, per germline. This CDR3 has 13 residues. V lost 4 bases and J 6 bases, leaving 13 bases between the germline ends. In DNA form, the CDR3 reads TGCGCCAGCAGCAAGGAACAGCTCGATGGCTACACCTTC. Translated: CASSKEQLDGYTF.

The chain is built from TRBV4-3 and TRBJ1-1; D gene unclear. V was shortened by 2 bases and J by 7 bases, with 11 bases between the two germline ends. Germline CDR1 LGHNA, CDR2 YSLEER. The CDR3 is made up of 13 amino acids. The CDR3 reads CASSQFPGLEAFF. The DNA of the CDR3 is TGCGCCAGCAGCCAATTCCCAGGCCTTGAAGCTTTCTTT.

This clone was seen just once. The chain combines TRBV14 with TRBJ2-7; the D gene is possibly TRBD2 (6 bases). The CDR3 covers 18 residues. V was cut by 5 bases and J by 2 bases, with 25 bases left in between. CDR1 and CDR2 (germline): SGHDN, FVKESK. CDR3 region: CASSRRGLAHSRTYEQYF. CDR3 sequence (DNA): TGTGCCAGCAGCAGGAGGGGATTGGCTCACTCGCGAACCTACGAGCAGTACTTC.

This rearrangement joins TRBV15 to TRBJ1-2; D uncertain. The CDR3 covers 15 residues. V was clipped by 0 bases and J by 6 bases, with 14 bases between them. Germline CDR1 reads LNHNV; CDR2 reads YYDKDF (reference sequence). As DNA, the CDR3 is TGTGCCACCAGCAGAGATCCTGAGTTCTCCCATGGCTACACCTTC. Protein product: CATSRDPEFSHGYTF.

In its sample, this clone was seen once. The DNA of the CDR3 is TGTGCCAGCAGCTTAGGTGCGGGGAATGGCAATCAGCCCCAGCATTTT. Translated: CASSLGAGNGNQPQHF. This rearrangement joins TRBV7-9 to TRBJ1-5; unclear D gene. Per the germline V gene, CDR1 is SEHNR and CDR2 is FQNEAQ (reference sequence). The CDR3 loop spans 16 amino acids. Trimming took 1 base from V and 2 from J, leaving 12 bases between them.

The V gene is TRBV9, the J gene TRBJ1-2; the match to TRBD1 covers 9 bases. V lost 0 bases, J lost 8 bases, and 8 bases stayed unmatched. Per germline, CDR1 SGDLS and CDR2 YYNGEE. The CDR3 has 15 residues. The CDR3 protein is CASSVVVGQGGGYTF. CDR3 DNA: TGTGCCAGCAGCGTAGTTGTGGGACAGGGAGGCGGCTACACCTTC.